The 5 T cell receptor beta chains in this list originate from one sample, sequenced in a study of graft-versus-host responses after intestinal transplantation. TCRdb's copy holds only in-frame clones and misses some; the assay was immunoSEQ multiplex PCR. The table has about 69,000 clones, roughly 92% seen once. Sample: bone marrow, taken 700 to 850 days after intestinal transplantation. Receptor source: a human patient who received an intestinal transplant, so some T cells may come from the graft donor.

This clone was observed a few times. The chain has TRBV7-3 and TRBJ2-7; 7 bases line up with TRBD1. This CDR3 region has 15 residues. Trimming cost V 5 bases and J 2 bases; bases outside gene matches: 9. Germline V gives CDR1 SGHTA, CDR2 FQGTGA. The CDR3 reads CASSQYRGPTYEQYF. The CDR3 bases are TGTGCCAGCAGCCAATACAGGGGCCCTACCTACGAGCAGTACTTC.

This rearrangement joins TRBV5-6 to TRBJ1-1; 9 bases match TRBD1. Unmatched junction bases numbered 4, after V lost 1 base and J lost 6 bases. This CDR3 contains 14 residues. Germline V gene lookup returns CDR1 SGHDT and CDR2 YYEEEE. CDR3 nucleotides: TGTGCCAGCAGCTTGAGGGACAGGGTCCCTGAAGCTTTCTTT. Translated, it gives CASSLRDRVPEAFF.

The V and J genes are TRBV30 and TRBJ1-1; no reliable D call. Germline assignment: CDR1 GTSNPN and CDR2 SVGIG (reference sequence). The CDR3 loop spans 14 amino acids. Trimming left V 0 bases short and J 5 bases short, with 13 bases between. Written as DNA, the CDR3 is TGTGCCTGGAGTGTTGTCGCAATAGGGACTGAAGCTTTCTTT. Its protein product is CAWSVVAIGTEAFF.

V gene TRBV28 combines with J gene TRBJ2-1; 9 bases align to TRBD2. The CDR3 consists of 14 residues. Germline assignment: CDR1 MDHEN and CDR2 SYDVKM. V was clipped by 3 bases and J by 8 bases; unmatched bases: 5. In nucleotides, the CDR3 is TGTGCCAGCAGTTTCGGTAGCGGGAGCCATGAGCAGTTCTTC. It encodes CASSFGSGSHEQFF.

The V gene is TRBV14, the J gene TRBJ1-2, with a possible D match to TRBD1 (6 bases). The CDR3 has 13 amino acids. Trimming removed 3 bases at V and 3 bases at J, with 8 bases between. CDR1 and CDR2 from the germline V gene are SGHDN and FVKESK. CDR3 coding DNA: TGTGCCAGCAGCCACGCAGGGGACTATGGCTACACCTTC. Protein: CASSHAGDYGYTF.